The sequence of this T cell receptor beta chain was determined in a study of beta chain features in type 1 diabetes (dated by TCRdb to the late 2010s). A note on the overall study: Patients and healthy donors did not differ in mean age, gender distribution, total cell number or subset yield. A total of around 110,000,000 sorted cells were examined across all samples, and RNA yield correlated strongly with the number of cells per subset. In the study, recently diagnosed type 1 diabetes patients and matched healthy donors were compared on the TCRB repertoires of their sorted circulating CD4+ T cell subsets. Regulatory and stem cell-like memory subsets were obtained from only 8 patients and roughly 8 healthy donors, while naive and central memory subsets were obtained from all 30 or so donors.

Points on this clone: Its recognized antigen is unknown. It has no much larger one-base neighbor in the sample; base qualities were not kept.

From each donor, a single peripheral blood sample of 100 to 150 mL on average was drawn into heparinised tubes. Naive, central memory, regulatory and stem cell-like memory CD4+ T cells were sorted on a BD FACSAria II using a panel including CD45RO, CCR7, CD25, CD127, CD95 and CD27. All sorted populations exceeded 95% purity. PBMCs were isolated immediately by Lymphoprep density gradient centrifugation and stained directly without culture. So that batch effects would be minimized, each experiment stained and sorted samples in pairs, pairing one healthy donor with one patient. The entire amount of isolated RNA was reverse transcribed using the High Capacity cDNA Reverse Transcription Kit, so the sequenced TCRB transcripts were expressed ones. Deep immunoSEQ sequencing was applied to naive, central memory and regulatory T cell samples, giving an average of about 3.6 million total reads per sample. After sorted cells were lysed in RLT buffer, RNA was extracted with DNase-treated RNeasy Micro or Mini kits, with the choice depending on cell number. Each cell subset was processed separately to prevent cross-contamination, with patient and healthy donor samples processed together. Using the immunoSEQ multiplex PCR, TCRB sequences were amplified from cDNA into 87-bp fragments spanning the CDR3 region. Sequencing of the amplicons was done on the Illumina HiSeq platform. The authors' analysis ran thus. Synthetic template baselines were used to correct PCR bias computationally, reads within Hamming distance 2 were collapsed, and singletons that could not be merged were discarded. By aligning reads against IMGT, V, D and J genes, CDR3 length, and insertions or deletions at six rearrangement sites were assigned. Within each subset, clonotype counts were normalized to sorted cell number, and only after that were true diversity and Gini coefficients computed with the tcR R package. Repertoire sharing was quantified using the overlap coefficient calculated on TCRB nucleotide sequences. TCRdb obtained this table from immuneACCESS and retained in-frame rearrangements with V and J assigned. These tables miss some clones; where compared with another copy, unresolved V genes account for less than half of the shortfall, and the remainder is unexplained. The V and J calls and clone size are taken from that table; D and trimming were inferred from the DNA. For this sample there are over 120,000 clones; about a tenth appear just once. 0.6% to 0.85% of the sample comes from the top ten.

Overall results and qualifications from the work: Shorter templates might be favored by PCR, yet because patient and control samples were amplified and corrected together, any such skew would affect both groups equally. Because cDNA was sequenced instead of genomic DNA, highly expressing activated cells could be over-represented, though the groups showed no difference in activation or CD3 levels. Naive, central memory and regulatory TCRB repertoires appeared to be more similar among patients than among healthy donors. Because the HLA sub-analyses included only small numbers of individuals, any influence of HLA type on TCRB rearrangement was left unresolved. At VDJ recombination sites, patients with type 1 diabetes made fewer insertions and deleted more nucleotides, a pattern implying thymic rearrangement abnormalities. In all four CD4+ subsets, TCRB CDR3 length was moderately but significantly shorter in type 1 diabetes patients.

Sequencing used central memory CD4+ T cells from blood. This receptor was identified in a man aged 18 to 30 in good health.

The DNA sequence is given as TGCAGCGCAGGGTCGGGACAGGGGAGAAATGAGCAGTTCTTC. Its amino acids are CSAGSGQGRNEQFF. The chain is encoded by TRBV29-1 joined to TRBJ2-1; the junction holds 10 bases that match TRBD1. CDR1 SQVTM and CDR2 ANQGSEA were looked up in the germline V gene. The CDR3 sequence holds 14 residues, the cysteine and phenylalanine included. Only the CDR3 part of the read is kept: 42 bases, read in frame from the first base. V ends up 7 bases short and J 7 bases short, with an unmatched junction base count of 10.